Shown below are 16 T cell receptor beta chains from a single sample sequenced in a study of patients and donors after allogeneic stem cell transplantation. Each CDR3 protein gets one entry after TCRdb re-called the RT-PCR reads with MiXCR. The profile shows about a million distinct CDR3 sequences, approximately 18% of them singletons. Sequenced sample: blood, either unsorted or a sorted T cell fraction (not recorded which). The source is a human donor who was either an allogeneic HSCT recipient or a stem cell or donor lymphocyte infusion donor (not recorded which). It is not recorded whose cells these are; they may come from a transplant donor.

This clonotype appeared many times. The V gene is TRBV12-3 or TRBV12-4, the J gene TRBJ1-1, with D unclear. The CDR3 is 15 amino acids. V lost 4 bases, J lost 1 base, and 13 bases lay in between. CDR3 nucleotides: TGTGCCAGCAGTTCCATGACACGGTCGAACACTGAAGCTTTCTTT. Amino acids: CASSSMTRSNTEAFF.

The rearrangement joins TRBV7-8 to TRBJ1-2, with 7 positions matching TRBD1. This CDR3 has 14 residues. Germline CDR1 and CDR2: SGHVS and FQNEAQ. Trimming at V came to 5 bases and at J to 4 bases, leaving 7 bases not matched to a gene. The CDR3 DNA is TGTGCCAGCAGCCAGGGGGTGGGGTTCTATGGCTACACCTTC. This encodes CASSQGVGFYGYTF.

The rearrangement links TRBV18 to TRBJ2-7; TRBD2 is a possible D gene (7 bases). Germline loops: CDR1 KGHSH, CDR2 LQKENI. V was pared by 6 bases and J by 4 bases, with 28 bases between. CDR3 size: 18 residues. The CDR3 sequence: CASSLKPGHVLAPYEQYF. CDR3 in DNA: TGTGCCAGCTCCCTCAAACCGGGACACGTACTAGCGCCTTACGAGCAGTACTTC.

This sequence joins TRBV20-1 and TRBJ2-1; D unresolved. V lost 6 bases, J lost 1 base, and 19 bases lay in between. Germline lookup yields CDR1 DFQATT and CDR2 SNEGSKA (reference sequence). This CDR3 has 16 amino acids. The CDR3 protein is CSAPSWLRRSYNEQFF. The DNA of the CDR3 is TGCAGTGCCCCCTCGTGGCTCCGCAGGTCCTACAATGAGCAGTTCTTC.

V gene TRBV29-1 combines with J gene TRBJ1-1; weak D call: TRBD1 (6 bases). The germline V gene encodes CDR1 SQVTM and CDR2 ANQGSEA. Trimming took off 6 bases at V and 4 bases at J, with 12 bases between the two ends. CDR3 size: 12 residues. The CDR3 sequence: CSVATGSTEAFF. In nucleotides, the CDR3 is TGCAGCGTGGCGACAGGTAGCACTGAAGCTTTCTTT. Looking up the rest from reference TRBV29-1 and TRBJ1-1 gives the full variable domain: SAVISQKPSRDICQRGTSLTIQCQVDSQVTMMFWYRQQPGQSLTLIATANQGSEATYESGFVIDKFPISRPNLTFSTLTVSNMSPEDSSIYLCSVATGSTEAFFGQGTRLTVV.

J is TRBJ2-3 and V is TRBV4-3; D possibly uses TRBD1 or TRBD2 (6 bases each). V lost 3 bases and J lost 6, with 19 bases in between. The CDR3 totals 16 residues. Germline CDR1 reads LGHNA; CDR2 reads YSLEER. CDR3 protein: CASSQGRRGAWDTQYF. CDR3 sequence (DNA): TGCGCCAGCAGCCAGGGGCGTAGGGGGGCTTGGGATACGCAGTATTTT.

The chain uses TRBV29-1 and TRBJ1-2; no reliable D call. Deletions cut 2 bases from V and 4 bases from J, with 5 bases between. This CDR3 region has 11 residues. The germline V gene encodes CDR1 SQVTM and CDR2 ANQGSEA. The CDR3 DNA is TGCAGCGTTGAACAGCCCTATGGCTACACCTTC. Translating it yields CSVEQPYGYTF.

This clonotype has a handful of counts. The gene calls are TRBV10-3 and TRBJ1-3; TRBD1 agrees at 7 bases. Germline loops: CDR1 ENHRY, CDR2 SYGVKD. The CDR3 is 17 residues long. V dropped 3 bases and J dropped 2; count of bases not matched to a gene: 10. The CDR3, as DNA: TGTGCCATCAGTGAAAAGGGGGCCCAGAACACTGGAAACACCATATATTTT. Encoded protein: CAISEKGAQNTGNTIYF.

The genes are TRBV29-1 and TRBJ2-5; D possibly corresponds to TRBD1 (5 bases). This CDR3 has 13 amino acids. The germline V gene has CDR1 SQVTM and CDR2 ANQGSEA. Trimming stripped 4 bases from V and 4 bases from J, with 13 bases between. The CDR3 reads CSVGEGARETQYF. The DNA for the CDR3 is TGCAGCGTTGGAGAAGGGGCGAGAGAGACCCAGTACTTC.

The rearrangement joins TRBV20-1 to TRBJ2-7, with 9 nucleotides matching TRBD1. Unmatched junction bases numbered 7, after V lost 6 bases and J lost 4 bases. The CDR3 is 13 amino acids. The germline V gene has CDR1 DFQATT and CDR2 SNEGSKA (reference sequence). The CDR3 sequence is CSATPDRGYEQYF. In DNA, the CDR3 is TGCAGTGCAACTCCCGACAGGGGGTACGAGCAGTACTTC.

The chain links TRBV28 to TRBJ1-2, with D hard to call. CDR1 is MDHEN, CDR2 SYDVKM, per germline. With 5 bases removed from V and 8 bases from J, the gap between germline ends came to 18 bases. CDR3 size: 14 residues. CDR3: CASSPPGSTMGYTF. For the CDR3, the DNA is TGTGCCAGCAGTCCTCCGGGTTCCACCATGGGCTACACCTTC.

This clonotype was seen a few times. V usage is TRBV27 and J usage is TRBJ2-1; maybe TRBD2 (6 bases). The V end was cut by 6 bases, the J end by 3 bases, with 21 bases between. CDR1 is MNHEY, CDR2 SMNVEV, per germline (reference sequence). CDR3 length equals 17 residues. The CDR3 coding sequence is TGTGCCAGCAGGATGGCTAGCGATCTCAGAGGCTACAATGAGCAGTTCTTC. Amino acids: CASRMASDLRGYNEQFF.

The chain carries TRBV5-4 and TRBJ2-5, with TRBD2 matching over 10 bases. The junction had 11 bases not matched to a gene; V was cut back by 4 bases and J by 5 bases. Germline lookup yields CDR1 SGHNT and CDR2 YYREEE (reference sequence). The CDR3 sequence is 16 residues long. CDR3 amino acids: CASSRGSSGSEETQYF. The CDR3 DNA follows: TGTGCCAGCAGCCGGGGGTCTAGCGGGAGTGAGGAGACCCAGTACTTC.

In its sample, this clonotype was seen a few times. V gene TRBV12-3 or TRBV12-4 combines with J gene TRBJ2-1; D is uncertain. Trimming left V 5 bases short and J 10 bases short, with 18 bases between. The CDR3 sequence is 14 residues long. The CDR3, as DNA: TGTGCCAGCAGTCCTCGGACCCCTTACGAGGAGCAGTTCTTC. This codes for CASSPRTPYEEQFF.

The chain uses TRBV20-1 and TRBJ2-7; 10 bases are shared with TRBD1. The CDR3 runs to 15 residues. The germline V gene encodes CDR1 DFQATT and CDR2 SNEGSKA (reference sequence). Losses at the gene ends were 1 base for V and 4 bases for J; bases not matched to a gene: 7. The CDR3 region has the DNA TGCAGTGCTAGAGTGTCTGGACAGGGGGGATACGAGCAGTACTTC. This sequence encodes CSARVSGQGGYEQYF.

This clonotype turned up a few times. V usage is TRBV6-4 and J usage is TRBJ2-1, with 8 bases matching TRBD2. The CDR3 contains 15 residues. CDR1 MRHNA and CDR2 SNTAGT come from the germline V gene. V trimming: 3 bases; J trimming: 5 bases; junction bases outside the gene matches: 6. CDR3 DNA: TGTGCCAGCAGTGAAAGTAGCGGGGATAACAATGAGCAGTTCTTC. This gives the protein CASSESSGDNNEQFF.